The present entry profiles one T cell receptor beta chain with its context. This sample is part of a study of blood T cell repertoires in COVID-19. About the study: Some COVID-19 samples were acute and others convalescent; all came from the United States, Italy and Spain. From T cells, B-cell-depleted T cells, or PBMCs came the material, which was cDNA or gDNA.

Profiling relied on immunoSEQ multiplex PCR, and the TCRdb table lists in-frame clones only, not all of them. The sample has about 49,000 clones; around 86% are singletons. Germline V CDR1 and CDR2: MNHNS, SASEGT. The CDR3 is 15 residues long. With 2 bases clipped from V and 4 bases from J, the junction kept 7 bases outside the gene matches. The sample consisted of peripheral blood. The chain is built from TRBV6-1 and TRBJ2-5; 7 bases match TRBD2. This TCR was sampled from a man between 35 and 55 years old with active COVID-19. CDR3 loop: CASSERREFPETQYF. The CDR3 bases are TGTGCCAGCAGTGAACGGCGGGAGTTCCCAGAGACCCAGTACTTC.